The 8 T cell receptor beta chains below come from one sample, sequenced in a study of blood T cell repertoires in COVID-19. TCRdb keeps only in-frame clones here, not all; method: immunoSEQ multiplex PCR. This table holds a few hundred thousand clones, about 87% found once. The sequencing input was PBMCs or T cells enriched from blood (not recorded which). The receptors here all came from a woman between 45 and 60 years old who had recovered from COVID-19.

V gene TRBV14 combines with J gene TRBJ2-5; 12 nucleotides agree with TRBD1. The CDR3 has 18 residues. Per germline, CDR1 SGHDN and CDR2 FVKESK. V gave up 3 bases and J gave up 7 bases; unmatched junction bases: 15. The CDR3 reads CASSQVRGQGALWATQYF. In DNA, the CDR3 is TGTGCCAGCAGCCAGGTCCGGGGACAGGGGGCCTTGTGGGCGACCCAGTACTTC.

The V and J genes are TRBV6-5 and TRBJ2-1; 7 nucleotides line up with TRBD2. CDR3 length: 12 residues. V was clipped by 5 bases and J by 6 bases; unmatched bases: 1. Germline V gene data show CDR1 as MNHEY and CDR2 as SVGAGI. The CDR3 bases are TGTGCCAGCAGTATAGCGGGCAATGAGCAGTTCTTC. Amino acids: CASSIAGNEQFF.

V usage is TRBV3-1 (or the pseudogene TRBV3-2) and J usage is TRBJ1-6; D is undetermined. V gave up 1 base and J gave up 12 bases, with 7 bases separating them. Looked up from germline, CDR1 is LGHDT and CDR2 is YNNKEL (reference sequence). The CDR3 is 12 amino acids. As DNA, the CDR3 is TGTGCCAGCAGCCAAGGTAGTCAACCCCTCCACTTT. It yields the protein CASSQGSQPLHF.

The rearrangement uses TRBV7-6 and TRBJ2-1; TRBD2 agrees at 9 bases. Looked up from germline, CDR1 is SGHVS and CDR2 is FNYEAQ. The CDR3 length is 17 residues. Trimming at V came to 8 bases and at J to 0 bases, leaving 11 bases not matched to a gene. The CDR3 sequence: CASAGTSTISSYNEQFF. CDR3 nucleotides: TGTGCCAGCGCCGGGACTAGCACGATTAGCTCCTACAATGAGCAGTTCTTC.

This sequence joins TRBV7-2 and TRBJ2-3; 14 bases align to TRBD2. V was clipped by 5 bases and J by 0 bases; unmatched bases: 7. This CDR3 has 18 residues. CDR1 SGHTA and CDR2 FQGNSA come from the germline V gene. CDR3 loop: CASSAGTSGGRSTDTQYF. The CDR3 DNA reads TGTGCCAGCAGCGCCGGGACTAGCGGGGGCCGAAGCACAGATACGCAGTATTTT. The entire variable domain, with the rest obtained from reference TRBV7-2 and TRBJ2-3, is as follows: GAGVSQSPSNKVTEKGKDVELRCDPISGHTALYWYRQSLGQGLEFLIYFQGNSAPDKSGLPSDRFSAERTGGSVSTLTIQRTQQEDSAVYLCASSAGTSGGRSTDTQYFGPGTRLTVL.

The gene calls are TRBV24-1 and TRBJ2-2; D is uncertain. CDR3 length: 12 amino acids. The germline V and J ends were trimmed by 4 bases and 8 bases, with 7 bases remaining between them. CDR1 and CDR2 (germline): KGHDR, SFDVKD. The CDR3 here is CATSDPVGELFF. The CDR3 bases are TGTGCCACCAGTGACCCCGTAGGGGAGCTGTTTTTT.

This sequence joins TRBV5-4 and TRBJ2-2; 8 bases fit TRBD2. V was pared by 0 bases and J by 3 bases, with 1 base of the junction left unmatched. The germline gives CDR1 SGHNT, CDR2 YYREEE (reference sequence). This CDR3 has 15 residues. The CDR3 sequence is CASSLGGGYTGELFF. In DNA, the CDR3 is TGTGCCAGCAGCTTGGGCGGGGGGTACACCGGGGAGCTGTTTTTT.

The chain combines TRBV7-9 with TRBJ2-5; the match to TRBD1 covers 11 bases. CDR3 size: 15 residues. CDR1 and CDR2 (germline): SEHNR, FQNEAQ (reference sequence). Trimming cost V 0 bases and J 4 bases; bases outside gene matches: 1. The CDR3 loop reads CASSLAGTGGETQYF. CDR3 nucleotide sequence: TGTGCCAGCAGCTTAGCGGGGACAGGGGGAGAGACCCAGTACTTC.